The clone carrying this T cell receptor (beta chain) occurred once. Its antigen remains unidentified. The data derive from a study of T cell responses to AZD1222 COVID-19 vaccine. Sequenced by immunoSEQ multiplex PCR; TCRdb stores in-frame clones only, minus some. The table includes 150,000 to 200,000 clones, 92% detected once. Study-wide results and limits: Regions 160-218 and 743-854 held dominance among vaccine-associated CD4 TCRs, which spanned spike. The donors showed a predominance of white British ancestry and of females, with possible underestimation of clonal diversity. Repertoire samples came only from after the peak T cell response. Recipients of AZD1222 seropositive at baseline numbered only five or six.

This TCR was sampled from an adult in good health. The sequenced sample was peripheral blood, obtained on day 0 of AZD1222 vaccination.

The CDR3 bases are TGTGCCAGCAGCTTATTCCGGGGGGCCCAAGAGACCCAGTACTTC. This gives the protein CASSLFRGAQETQYF. The rearrangement links TRBV7-2 to TRBJ2-5; possible D gene TRBD2, 7 bases. The CDR3 is 15 residues long. The germline V gene encodes CDR1 SGHTA and CDR2 FQGNSA. V lost 2 bases to trimming and J lost 1 base, with 11 bases between them.